This T cell receptor (beta chain) was captured in a study of cytotoxic CD8 clonotypes in ibrutinib-treated CLL. The study's findings and limits: Sampling time points were not equivalent between sustained-remission and progressing patients.

Turning to this clone: What it binds is not known.

The protocol was immunoSEQ multiplex PCR, while the TCRdb copy is restricted to in-frame clones and leaves out a portion. The sample holds 40,000 or so clones, approximately 74% seen once. The germline gives CDR1 SGHTA, CDR2 FQGNSA. CDR3 size: 14 residues. V gave up 4 bases and J gave up 1 base, with 10 bases separating them. The sequenced sample was PBMCs, obtained after 12 months of ibrutinib treatment. The receptor comes from a human donor with chronic lymphocytic leukemia. The V and J genes are TRBV7-2 and TRBJ2-5, with D possibly matching TRBD1 (6 bases). The CDR3 DNA is TGTGCCAGCAGCTCTGGACAGTTCCAAGAGACCCAGTACTTC. Translated: CASSSGQFQETQYF.